This TCR beta chain originates from a study of CD8 T cells in Susac syndrome. RNA amounts of about 0.45 to 1 ug underwent reverse transcription with random hexamers. In TCRdb, the immunoSEQ multiplex PCR reads were re-called with MiXCR into one record per CDR3 protein. In the table there are some 100,000 distinct CDR3 sequences, about 96% of which are singletons. The CDR3 consists of 17 residues. In germline, CDR1 is MGHRA, CDR2 YSYEKL. V dropped 0 bases and J dropped 3; count of bases not matched to a gene: 6. This clonotype was sampled from a human donor in good health. The sample comprised CD4+ T cells from PBMCs. V is TRBV4-1 and J is TRBJ2-3, with 10 bases that match TRBD1. CDR3 region: CASSQDRGTGATDTQYF. The CDR3 DNA is TGCGCCAGCAGCCAAGATCGGGGGACAGGGGCGACAGATACGCAGTATTTT.